This T cell receptor (beta chain) comes out of a study of cytomegalovirus exposure and HLA in healthy donors. Overall study findings and caveats: Owing to their indistinguishability, certain V segments, notably TRBV6-2 and TRBV6-3, were excluded.

With regard to this clone: Its antigen is unidentified.

V lost 4 bases and J lost 5; bases outside the gene matches: 7. Germline CDR1 SGHRS, CDR2 YFSETQ. This CDR3 region has 15 residues. The PCR made use of 60 Vbeta and 13 Jbeta primers. Method: immunoSEQ multiplex PCR; TCRdb's copy keeps in-frame clones and lacks some. The profile shows more than 110,000 clones, around 75% of them singletons. Sequencing was carried out using PBMCs. The TCR comes from a female donor in good health and CMV-seronegative. The chain couples TRBV5-1 to TRBJ1-1, with 11 bases aligning to TRBD1. The CDR3 DNA follows: TGCGCCAGCAGCAGAGGGACAGGGGGTGAGACTGAAGCTTTCTTT. Amino acids: CASSRGTGGETEAFF.